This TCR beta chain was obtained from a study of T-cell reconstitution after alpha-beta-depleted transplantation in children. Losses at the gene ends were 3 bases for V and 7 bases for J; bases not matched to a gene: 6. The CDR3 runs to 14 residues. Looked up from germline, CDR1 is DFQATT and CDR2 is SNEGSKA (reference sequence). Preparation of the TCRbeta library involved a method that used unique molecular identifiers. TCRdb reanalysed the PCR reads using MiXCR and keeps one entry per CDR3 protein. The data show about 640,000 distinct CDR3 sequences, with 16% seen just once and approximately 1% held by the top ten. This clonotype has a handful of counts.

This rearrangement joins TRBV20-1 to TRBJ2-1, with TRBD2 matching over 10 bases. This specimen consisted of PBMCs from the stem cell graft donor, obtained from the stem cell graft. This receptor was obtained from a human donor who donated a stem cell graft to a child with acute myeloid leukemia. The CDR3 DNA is TGCAGTGCTAGGATAGCGGGGGGCTCGAATGAGCAGTTCTTC. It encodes CSARIAGGSNEQFF.